Following are 5 T cell receptor beta chains from one sample sequenced in a study of blood T cells in healthy people across ages. A second PCR of 7 to 11 cycles used a sample-barcoded 5' primer and a J-beta primer mix. TCRdb redid the calling of the 5' RACE reads with MiXCR, one entry per CDR3 protein. The sample contains 1.5 million to 2 million distinct CDR3 sequences, about 35% of which appear only once. Sequencing used blood. These receptors were taken from a young woman in good health.

This clonotype was recorded at least ten times. V usage is TRBV29-1 and J usage is TRBJ2-7; D gene unclear. CDR3 length: 15 residues. Trimming pared 2 bases from V and 0 bases from J, leaving 14 bases between. The germline V gene has CDR1 SQVTM and CDR2 ANQGSEA. The CDR3 nucleotides read TGCAGCGTTGAATTCGGTCAGACAAACTCCTACGAGCAGTACTTC. It encodes CSVEFGQTNSYEQYF.

The rearrangement uses TRBV9 and TRBJ2-5; D ambiguous. Trimming left V 0 bases short and J 4 bases short, with 7 bases between. CDR1 is SGDLS, CDR2 YYNGEE, per germline. The CDR3 contains 13 residues. The CDR3 nucleotides read TGTGCCAGCAGCGTAGGTCGGATAGAGACCCAGTACTTC. Encoded protein: CASSVGRIETQYF.

This clonotype showed up just a few times. The rearrangement links TRBV9 to TRBJ2-5, with 7 bases that match TRBD1. The CDR3 length is 14 residues. Germline CDR1 SGDLS, CDR2 YYNGEE. The V and J ends lost 3 bases and 5 bases, in that order; junction bases with no gene match: 7. CDR3: CASSEEGALETQYF. In DNA, the CDR3 is TGTGCCAGCAGCGAAGAGGGGGCTCTGGAGACCCAGTACTTC.

The chain uses TRBV20-1 and TRBJ2-3; TRBD2 aligns across 7 bases. Trimming removed 3 bases from V and 0 bases from J; junction bases left unmatched: 12. CDR3 length: 17 residues. The germline CDR1 and CDR2 sequences are DFQATT and SNEGSKA (reference sequence). Here the CDR3 DNA reads TGCAGTGCTAGGGGGGGGGTTACGGGCCATAGCACAGATACGCAGTATTTT. Translation: CSARGGVTGHSTDTQYF.

J is TRBJ2-3 and V is TRBV20-1, with D tentatively TRBD1 (6 bases). The CDR3 spans 14 residues. CDR1 is DFQATT, CDR2 SNEGSKA, per germline (reference sequence). V shed 5 bases and J shed 3 bases, with 15 bases lying between them. The CDR3 nucleotides read TGCAGTGCTGGGGGCCGAGGGCAGACAGATACGCAGTATTTT. It specifies CSAGGRGQTDTQYF.